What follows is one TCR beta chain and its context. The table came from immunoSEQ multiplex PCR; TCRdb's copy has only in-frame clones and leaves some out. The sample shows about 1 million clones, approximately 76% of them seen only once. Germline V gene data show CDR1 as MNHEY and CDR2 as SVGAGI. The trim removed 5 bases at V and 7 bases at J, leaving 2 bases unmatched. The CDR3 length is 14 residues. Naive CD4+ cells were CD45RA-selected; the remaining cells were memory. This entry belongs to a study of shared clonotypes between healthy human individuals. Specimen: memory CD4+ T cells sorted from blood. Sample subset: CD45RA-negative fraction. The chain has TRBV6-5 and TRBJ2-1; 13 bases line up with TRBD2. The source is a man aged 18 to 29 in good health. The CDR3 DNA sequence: TGTGCCAGCAGTAGGACTAGCGGGAGAAATGAGCAGTTCTTC. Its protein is CASSRTSGRNEQFF.